These T cell receptor beta chains were read from a single sample in a study of CD8+CD57+ T cells in acquired aplastic anemia. MiXCR, run by TCRdb on the reads, gives a single entry per CDR3 protein. The table lists roughly 200,000 distinct CDR3 sequences, roughly 60% of them singletons. The sample was sorted CD4+, CD8+, or CD8+CD57+ T cells (not recorded which) from PBMCs. All receptors come from a human donor with aplastic anemia. Both conserved end residues are part of each CDR3. The D gene is left open where the match is weak. Clone size, where shown, is once, few, many, or a class for clones that have expanded.

v_gene	j_gene	d_gene	abundance	CDR3nt	CDR3aa
TRBV20-1	TRBJ1-1	-	-	TGCAGTGCTGGCGACAGGTCCAGCACTGAAGCTTTCTTT	CSAGDRSSTEAFF
TRBV7-9	TRBJ2-2	-	many	TGTGCCAGCAGCCGTTCCAGGGAGCTGTTTTTT	CASSRSRELFF
TRBV7-8	TRBJ1-1	-	-	TGTGCCAGCAGCTTAGTTACGATGAACACTGAAGCTTTCTTT	CASSLVTMNTEAFF
TRBV6-6	TRBJ2-1	-	-	TGTGCCAGCAGTTCGTATCGGGACGACACACACAATGAGCAGTTCTTC	CASSSYRDDTHNEQFF
TRBV11-2	TRBJ1-1	-	many	TGTGCCAGCAGCTTAGAGCTGAACACTGAAGCTTTCTTT	CASSLELNTEAFF
TRBV2	TRBJ2-1	-	-	TGTGCCAGCAAGGAACGATCAGATGAGCAGTTCTTC	CASKERSDEQFF
TRBV19	TRBJ1-1	-	many	TGTGCCAGTAGGGAACACGTCAACACTGAAGCTTTCTTT	CASREHVNTEAFF
TRBV25-1	TRBJ2-1	TRBD2	-	TGTGCCAGCAGTGACGGACTAGCCTTATCTGAGCAGTTCTTC	CASSDGLALSEQFF
TRBV2	TRBJ1-6	-	-	TGTGCCAGCAGTGGAGGGGGGAATTCACCCCTCCACTTT	CASSGGGNSPLHF
TRBV12-3/TRBV12-4	TRBJ2-7	TRBD1	many	TGTGCCAGCACCGCAGGTCTGGGGACAGGGGCGAACTCCTACGAGCAGTACTTC	CASTAGLGTGANSYEQYF
TRBV20-1	TRBJ1-5	TRBD1	-	TGCAGTGCTAAAGTTTGGGACAGGGGGAGCAATCAGCCCCAGCATTTT	CSAKVWDRGSNQPQHF
TRBV9	TRBJ2-7	TRBD2	many	TGTGCCAGCAGCGAGACCAGTAGGACTAGCGGGGGTGAGCAGTACTTC	CASSETSRTSGGEQYF
TRBV9	TRBJ2-7	TRBD1	-	TGTGCCAGCAGCGTAGAACAGGGGGGCGTCTACGAGCAGTACTTC	CASSVEQGGVYEQYF
TRBV20-1	TRBJ2-6	-	-	TGCAGTGCTACAGACAACTCTGGGGCCAACGTCCTGACTTTC	CSATDNSGANVLTF
TRBV7-6	TRBJ2-5	TRBD2	few	TGTGCCAGCAGCTTAGGGACTAGCGCTTCGGAGACCCAGTACTTC	CASSLGTSASETQYF
TRBV24-1	TRBJ2-5	-	few	TGTGCCACCAGTGCCCTAGGAGAGACCCAGTACTTC	CATSALGETQYF
TRBV5-1	TRBJ2-1	-	-	TGCGCCAGCAGTTCTAGGAAGGGGTACAATGAGCAGTTCTTC	CASSSRKGYNEQFF
TRBV24-1	TRBJ2-3	-	-	TGTGCCACCAGTGATTTGGGGTCCCGGCCAGATACGCAGTATTTT	CATSDLGSRPDTQYF
TRBV20-1	TRBJ2-5	TRBD2	-	TGCAGTGCTAGGGCGGGACTAGCCGCGGAGACCCAGTACTTC	CSARAGLAAETQYF
TRBV2	TRBJ2-1	TRBD2	-	TGTGCCAGCAGTGGGACTAGCGGATACAATGAGCAGTTCTTC	CASSGTSGYNEQFF
TRBV7-9	TRBJ1-1	-	-	TGTGCCAGCCATCCGGGCCTACTTACGAGGGCTTTCTTT	CASHPGLLTRAFF
TRBV15	TRBJ2-3	TRBD2	once	TGTGCCACCAGCAGGGAGGGTCTAGCGGGGATTTCAGATACGCAGTATTTT	CATSREGLAGISDTQYF
TRBV7-6	TRBJ2-7	TRBD1	-	TGTGCCAGCAGCTTACAAGGAGGACAGGGATACGAGCAGTACTTC	CASSLQGGQGYEQYF
TRBV4-1	TRBJ1-2	-	many	TGCGCCAGCAGCCAAGTCGAGAGGCGGGATGGCTACACCTTC	CASSQVERRDGYTF
TRBV24-1	TRBJ2-3	TRBD2	-	TGTGCCACCAGTGAATCCGGGACTAGCGGCACAGATACGCAGTATTTT	CATSESGTSGTDTQYF